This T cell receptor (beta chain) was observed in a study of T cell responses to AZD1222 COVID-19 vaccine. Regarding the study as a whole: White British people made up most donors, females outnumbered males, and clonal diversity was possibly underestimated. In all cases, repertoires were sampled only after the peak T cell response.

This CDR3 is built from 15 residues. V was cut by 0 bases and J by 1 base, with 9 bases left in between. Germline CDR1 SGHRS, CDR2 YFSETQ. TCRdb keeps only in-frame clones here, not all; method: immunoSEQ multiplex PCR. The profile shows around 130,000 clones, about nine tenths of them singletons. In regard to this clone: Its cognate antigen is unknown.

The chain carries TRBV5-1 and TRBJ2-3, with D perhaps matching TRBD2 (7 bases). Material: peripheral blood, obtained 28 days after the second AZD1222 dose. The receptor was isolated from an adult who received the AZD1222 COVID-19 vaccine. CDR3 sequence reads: CASSLVRGRTDTQYF. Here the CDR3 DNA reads TGCGCCAGCAGCTTGGTGCGGGGGCGCACAGATACGCAGTATTTT.